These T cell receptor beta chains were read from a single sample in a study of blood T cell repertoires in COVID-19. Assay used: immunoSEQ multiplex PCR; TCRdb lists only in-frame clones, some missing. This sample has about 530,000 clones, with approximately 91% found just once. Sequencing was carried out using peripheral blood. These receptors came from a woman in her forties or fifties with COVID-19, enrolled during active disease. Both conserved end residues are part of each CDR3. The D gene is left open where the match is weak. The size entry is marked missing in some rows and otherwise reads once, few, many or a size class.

CASSFGANQPQHF,TGTGCCAGCAGCTTTGGGGCCAATCAGCCCCAGCATTTT,NA,TRBV11-2,TRBJ1-5,NA
CASSLGGSGDTQYF,TGCGCCAGCAGCTTGGGCGGCTCGGGAGATACGCAGTATTTT,NA,TRBV5-1,TRBJ2-3,NA
CASSLIGGADTEAFF,TGTGCCAGCAGCCTCATAGGGGGGGCGGACACTGAAGCTTTCTTT,NA,TRBV3-1/TRBV3-2,TRBJ1-1,once
CASSFATQRSSYEQYF,TGTGCCAGCAGTTTCGCCACGCAGAGGAGCTCCTACGAGCAGTACTTC,NA,TRBV28,TRBJ2-7,NA
CASSLGLAGFNEQFF,TGCGCCAGCAGCTTGGGACTAGCGGGGTTTAATGAGCAGTTCTTC,TRBD2,TRBV5-1,TRBJ2-1,NA
CASSLAPPAAHSYNEQFF,TGTGCCAGCAGCTTAGCCCCCCCGGCAGCGCACTCCTACAATGAGCAGTTCTTC,NA,TRBV11-2,TRBJ2-1,NA
CASSSQTGSHTF,TGTGCCAGCAGTTCCCAGACAGGGTCGCACACCTTC,TRBD1,TRBV6-5,TRBJ1-2,NA
CASSPSRGQTYEQYF,TGTGCCAGCAGCCCTAGCCGAGGACAGACCTACGAGCAGTACTTC,NA,TRBV4-2,TRBJ2-7,NA
CASSLEGAGSPLHF,TGCGCCAGCAGCTTGGAGGGGGCGGGTTCACCCCTCCACTTT,TRBD1,TRBV5-1,TRBJ1-6,once
CASSVRGKNEKLFF,TGTGCCAGTAGTGTCAGGGGGAAGAATGAAAAACTGTTTTTT,TRBD1,TRBV19,TRBJ1-4,NA
CASSTWTVNTGELFF,TGTGCCAGCAGCACCTGGACAGTTAACACCGGGGAGCTGTTTTTT,NA,TRBV28,TRBJ2-2,NA
CASSLAMNTEAFF,TGTGCCAGCAGCTTAGCTATGAACACTGAAGCTTTCTTT,NA,TRBV7-3,TRBJ1-1,NA
CASRRQGFGKNIQYF,TGTGCCAGCAGGCGACAGGGGTTTGGCAAAAACATTCAGTACTTC,TRBD1,TRBV28,TRBJ2-4,NA
CASSFSAKNIQYF,TGCGCCAGCAGCTTTTCGGCCAAAAACATTCAGTACTTC,NA,TRBV5-1,TRBJ2-4,NA